The clone carrying this T cell receptor (beta chain) was observed at least ten times. Its antigen is undetermined. The protocol was immunoSEQ multiplex PCR, while the TCRdb copy is restricted to in-frame clones and leaves out a portion. The table includes approximately 300,000 clones, approximately 86% detected once. Treatment noted: around 19 received Ad26.COV2.S at low or high dose, single or two shots; roughly 5 received placebo; per-sample allocation not given. Day 63 after the first vaccine or placebo injection was the time point for sampling. V was pared by 0 bases and J by 6 bases, with 5 bases of the junction left unmatched. This CDR3 contains 15 residues. Per the germline V gene, CDR1 is SGHAT and CDR2 is FQNNGV. The data stem from a study of Ad26.COV2.S vaccination and SARS-CoV-2 variants. Study summary: Recipients of Ad26.COV2.S got it intramuscularly, once or twice 56 days apart. Study-level findings and limits: It was vaccine recipients, not placebo recipients, who had the higher spike-specific TCR breadth.

This sequence was found in a person between 18 and 60 years old who received the Ad26.COV2.S COVID-19 vaccine or a placebo. The sample here was peripheral blood, taken in a trial of Ad26.COV2.S vaccine versus placebo. The rearrangement links TRBV11-2 to TRBJ2-7; TRBD2 matches 10 bases. CDR3 DNA sequence: TGTGCCAGCAGCTTAGACACGGGACTAGCGCGCGAGCAGTACTTC. It encodes CASSLDTGLAREQYF.